This record covers a single T cell receptor (beta chain). Antigen unknown. The data derive from a study of T cell responses to AZD1222 COVID-19 vaccine. The study's findings and limits: Regions left unmutated in variants are reportedly the target of nearly half of spike-specific TCRs. Samples come after the peak T cell response, not at day 14. Baseline serostatus was positive in only a handful of AZD1222 recipients.

V was trimmed by 0 bases and J by 5 bases, leaving 11 bases between them. This CDR3 has 15 residues. In germline, CDR1 is LGHDT, CDR2 YNNKEL (reference sequence). Clones were read by immunoSEQ multiplex PCR, and TCRdb kept only the in-frame ones, dropping some. Of about 35,000 clones listed, 86% were seen once; the top ten hold 9.5% to 12%. The sequence came from an adult who received the AZD1222 COVID-19 vaccine. V usage is TRBV3-1 (or the pseudogene TRBV3-2) and J usage is TRBJ2-1; D call uncertain. The material sequenced was peripheral blood, taken 28 days after the second AZD1222 dose. The CDR3 region is CASSQEVARNNEQFF. The CDR3 nucleotides read TGTGCCAGCAGCCAAGAAGTAGCCAGAAACAATGAGCAGTTCTTC.